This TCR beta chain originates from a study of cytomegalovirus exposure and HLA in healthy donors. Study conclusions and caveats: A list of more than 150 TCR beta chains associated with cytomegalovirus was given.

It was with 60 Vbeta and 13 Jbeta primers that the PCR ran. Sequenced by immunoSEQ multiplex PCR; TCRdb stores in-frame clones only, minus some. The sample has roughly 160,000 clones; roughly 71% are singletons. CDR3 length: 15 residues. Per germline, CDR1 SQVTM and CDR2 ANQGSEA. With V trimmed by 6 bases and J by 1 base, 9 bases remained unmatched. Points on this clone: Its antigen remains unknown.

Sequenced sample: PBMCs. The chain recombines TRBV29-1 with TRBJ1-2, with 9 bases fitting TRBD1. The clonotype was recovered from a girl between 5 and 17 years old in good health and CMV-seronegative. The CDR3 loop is CSVEYGTGINYGYTF. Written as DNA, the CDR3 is TGCAGCGTCGAATACGGGACAGGGATTAACTATGGCTACACCTTC.